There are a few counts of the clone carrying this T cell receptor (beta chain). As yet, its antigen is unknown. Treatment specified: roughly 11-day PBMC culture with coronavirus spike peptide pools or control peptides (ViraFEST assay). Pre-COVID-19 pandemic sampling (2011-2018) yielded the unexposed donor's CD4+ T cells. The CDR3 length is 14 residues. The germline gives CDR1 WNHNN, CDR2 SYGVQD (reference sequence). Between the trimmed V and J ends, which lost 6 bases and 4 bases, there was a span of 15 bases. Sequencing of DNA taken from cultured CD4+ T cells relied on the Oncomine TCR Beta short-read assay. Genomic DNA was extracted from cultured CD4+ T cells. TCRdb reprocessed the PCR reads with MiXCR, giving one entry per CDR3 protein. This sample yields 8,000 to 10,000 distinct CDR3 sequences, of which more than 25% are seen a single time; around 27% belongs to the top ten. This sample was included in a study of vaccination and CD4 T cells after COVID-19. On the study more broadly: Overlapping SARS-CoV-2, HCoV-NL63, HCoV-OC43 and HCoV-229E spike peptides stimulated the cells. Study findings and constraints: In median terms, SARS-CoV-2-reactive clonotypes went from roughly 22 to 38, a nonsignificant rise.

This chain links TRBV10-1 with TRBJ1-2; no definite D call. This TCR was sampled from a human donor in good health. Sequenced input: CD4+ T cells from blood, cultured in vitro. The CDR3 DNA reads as TGCGCCAGCAGACGCAACCGCCGTATCTATGGCTACACCTTC. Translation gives CASRRNRRIYGYTF.